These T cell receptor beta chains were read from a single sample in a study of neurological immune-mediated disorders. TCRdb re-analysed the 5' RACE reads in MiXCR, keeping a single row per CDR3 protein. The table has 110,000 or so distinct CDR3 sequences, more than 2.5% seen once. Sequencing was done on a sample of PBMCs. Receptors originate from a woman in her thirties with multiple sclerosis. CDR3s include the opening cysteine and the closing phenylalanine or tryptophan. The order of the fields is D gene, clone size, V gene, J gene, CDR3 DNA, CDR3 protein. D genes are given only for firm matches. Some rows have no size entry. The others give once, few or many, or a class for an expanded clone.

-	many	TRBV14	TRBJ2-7	TGTGCCAGCAGCCAATATTACGGTTACGAGCAGTACTTC	CASSQYYGYEQYF
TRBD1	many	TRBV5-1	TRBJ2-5	TGCGCCAGCAGCTCTGGACAGGGTGCGGAGACCCAGTACTTC	CASSSGQGAETQYF
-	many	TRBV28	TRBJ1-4	TGTGCCAGCAGTGTCGGAGGGGATCGTGAAAAACTGTTTTTT	CASSVGGDREKLFF
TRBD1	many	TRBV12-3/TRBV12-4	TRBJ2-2	TGTGCCAGCAGAACAACGGACAGGGTGAACACCGGGGAGCTGTTTTTT	CASRTTDRVNTGELFF
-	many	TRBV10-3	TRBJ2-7	TGTGCCATCATGAGCGGCCCTAGCTCCTACGAGCAGTACTTC	CAIMSGPSSYEQYF
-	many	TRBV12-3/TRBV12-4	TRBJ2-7	TGTGCCAGCAGTTTTGGGTTCGAGTGGAGCTACGAGCAGTACTTC	CASSFGFEWSYEQYF
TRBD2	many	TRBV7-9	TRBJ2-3	TGTGCCAGCAGCTATCCGAGGCGGGAGGGCACAGATACGCAGTATTTT	CASSYPRREGTDTQYF
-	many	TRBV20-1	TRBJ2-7	TGCAGTGCTAGAGCAAAACCGGCGGCCTACGAGCAGTACTTC	CSARAKPAAYEQYF
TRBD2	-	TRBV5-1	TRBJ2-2	TGCGCCAGCAGCTTTTTTGCGGGGGGCCCCACCGGGGAGCTGTTTTTT	CASSFFAGGPTGELFF
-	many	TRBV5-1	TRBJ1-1	TGCGCCAGCAGCTTGGCTGGGTTGGGCATGAACACTGAAGCTTTCTTT	CASSLAGLGMNTEAFF
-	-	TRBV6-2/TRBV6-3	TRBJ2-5	TGTGCCAGCAGTTACTCAGTCGACCAGTACTTC	CASSYSVDQYF
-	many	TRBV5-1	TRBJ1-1	-	CASSRLLLRAIRNTEAFF
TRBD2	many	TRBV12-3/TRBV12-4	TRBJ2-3	TGTGCCAGCAGCCGGACTAGCGGGGGGGCCACAGATACGCAGTATTTT	CASSRTSGGATDTQYF
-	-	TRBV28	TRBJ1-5	TGTGCCAGCCTCAGGGTAAATAAGACCCAGAATTTT	CASLRVNKTQNF
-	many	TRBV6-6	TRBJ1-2	TGTGCCAGCAGGCCCGATACTAACTATGGCTACACCTTC	CASRPDTNYGYTF
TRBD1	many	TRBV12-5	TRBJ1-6	TGTGCTAGTGGTGGGGGACAGGGGGGTTCACCCCTCCACTTT	CASGGGQGGSPLHF
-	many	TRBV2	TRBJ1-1	TGTGCCAGCAGTGTCCAACAGAACACTGAAGCTTTCTTT	CASSVQQNTEAFF
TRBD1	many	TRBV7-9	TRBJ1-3	TGTGCCAGCAGCTTACCCGGGGGACAGGCCTCTGGAAACACCATATATTTT	CASSLPGGQASGNTIYF
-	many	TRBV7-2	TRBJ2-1	TGTGCCAGCAGCTTAGTGGCCCCGGGCCCGGGGTCCGATGAGCAGTTCTTC	CASSLVAPGPGSDEQFF
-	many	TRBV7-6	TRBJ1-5	TGTGCCAGCACGTGGGCGTACAGCAATCAGCCCCAGCATTTT	CASTWAYSNQPQHF
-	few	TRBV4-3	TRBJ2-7	TGCGCCAGCAGCCAAGGACTCCCAAGGGGTGGAGAGCAGTACTTC	CASSQGLPRGGEQYF
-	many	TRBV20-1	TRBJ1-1	TGCAGTGCGCGGACAGCGGTCACTGAAGCTTTCTTT	CSARTAVTEAFF
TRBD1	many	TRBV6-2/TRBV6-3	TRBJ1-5	TGTGCCAGCAGTTATACGGACAGGTATAGCAATCAGCCCCAGCATTTT	CASSYTDRYSNQPQHF
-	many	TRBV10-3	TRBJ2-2	TGTGCCGTCGGAGGGGGTAGACAGTATAACACCGGGGAGCTGTTTTTT	CAVGGGRQYNTGELFF
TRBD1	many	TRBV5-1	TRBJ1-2	TGCGCCAGCAGCCGGGACAGGCGACTCGGCCTTGACTATGGCTACACCTTC	CASSRDRRLGLDYGYTF
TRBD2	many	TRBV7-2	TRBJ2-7	TGTGCCAGCAGCCTCGGGCCGGGGGGCTACGAGCAGTACTTC	CASSLGPGGYEQYF
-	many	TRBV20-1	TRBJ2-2	TGCAGTGCTCGTCCTACAAGGAACACCGGGGAGCTGTTTTTT	CSARPTRNTGELFF
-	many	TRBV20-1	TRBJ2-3	TGCAGTGCTAGAGATTACGGAGGGCCGAATACGCAGTATTTT	CSARDYGGPNTQYF
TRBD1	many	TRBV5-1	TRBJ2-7	TGCGCCAGCAGCGCAACAGGGGCCTACGAGCAGTACTTC	CASSATGAYEQYF
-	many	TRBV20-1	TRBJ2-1	TGCAGTGCTAGAGACCACAGGGATGAGCAGTTCTTC	CSARDHRDEQFF
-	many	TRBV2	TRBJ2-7	TGTGCCAGCAGCCCCATGGCGGGCAGGGTGGGCGAGCAGTACTTC	CASSPMAGRVGEQYF
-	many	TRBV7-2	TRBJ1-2	TGTGCCAGCAGCTTAGGCCCTTTGAGAATTTTAGCAGGGAATGGCTACACCTTC	CASSLGPLRILAGNGYTF
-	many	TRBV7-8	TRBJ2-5	TGTGCCAGCAGCGTACCACGGGCAGCATCCGAGGAGACCCAGTACTTC	CASSVPRAASEETQYF
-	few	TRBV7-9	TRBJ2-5	TGTGCCAGCAGCTTAGCCGGGACCGACGCCCAAGAGACCCAGTACTTC	CASSLAGTDAQETQYF
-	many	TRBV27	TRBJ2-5	TGTGCCAGCAGTTTACTTGGGGGAGCCAACCAAGAGACCCAGTACTTC	CASSLLGGANQETQYF
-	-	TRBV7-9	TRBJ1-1	TGTGCCAGCAGCTCGCCCGATGGGGGTGGGACTGAAGCTTTCTTT	CASSSPDGGGTEAFF
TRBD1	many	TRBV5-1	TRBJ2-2	TGCGCCAGCAGCCGTGGGACAGGCGGGGAGCTGTTTTTT	CASSRGTGGELFF
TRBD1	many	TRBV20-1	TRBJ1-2	TGCAGTGCTAGAGACCGGACAGGCGGCTGGGGCTACACCTTC	CSARDRTGGWGYTF
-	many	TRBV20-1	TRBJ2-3	TGCAGTGCTAGAGAATGGACCGGCGGCACAGATACGCAGTATTTT	CSAREWTGGTDTQYF
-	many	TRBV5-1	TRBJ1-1	TGCGCCAGCAGCTTGGCCAGTAGGGCGAACACTGAAGCTTTCTTT	CASSLASRANTEAFF
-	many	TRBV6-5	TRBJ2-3	TGTGCCAGCAGTTATGGGAGCACAGATACGCAGTATTTT	CASSYGSTDTQYF
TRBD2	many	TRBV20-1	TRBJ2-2	TGCAGGCGGGAGGTTGGCACCGGGGAGCTGTTTTTT	CRREVGTGELFF
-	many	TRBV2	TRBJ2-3	TGTGCCAGCAGCCTACAGGGGACTGGGGATACGCAGTATTTT	CASSLQGTGDTQYF
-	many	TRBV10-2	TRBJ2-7	TGCGCCAGCAGGGACGGCTACGAGCAGTACTTC	CASRDGYEQYF
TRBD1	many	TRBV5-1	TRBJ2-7	TGCGCCAGCAGCGGGAAGGGGACAGGGGGAAGCTCCTACGAGCAGTACTTC	CASSGKGTGGSSYEQYF
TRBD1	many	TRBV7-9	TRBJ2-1	TGTGCCAGCCAGGACAGGGAGTTTGCTGAGCAGTTCTTC	CASQDREFAEQFF
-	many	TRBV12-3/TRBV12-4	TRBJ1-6	TGTGCCAGCAGTTTTGGGATAGAGAAACCCCTCCACTTT	CASSFGIEKPLHF
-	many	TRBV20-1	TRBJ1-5	TGCAGTGCTTCGAGGGGGAATAGCAATCAGCCCCAGCATTTT	CSASRGNSNQPQHF
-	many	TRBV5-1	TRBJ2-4	TGCGCCAGCAGCGCCTCAGGACTACCCCCCAACATTCAGTACTTC	CASSASGLPPNIQYF
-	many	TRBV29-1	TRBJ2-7	TGCAGCGTTGTGTCACCCAAGGGCTACGAGCAGTACTTC	CSVVSPKGYEQYF
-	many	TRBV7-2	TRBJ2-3	TGTGCCAGCAACCTACAGGGCACAGATACGCAGTATTTT	CASNLQGTDTQYF
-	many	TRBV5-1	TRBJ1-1	TGCGCCAGCAGCCTTCAGTCGGGCCACACTGAAGCTTTCTTT	CASSLQSGHTEAFF
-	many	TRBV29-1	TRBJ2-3	TGCAGCGTTTTAAGGAGTGGGAGCACAGATACGCAGTATTTT	CSVLRSGSTDTQYF
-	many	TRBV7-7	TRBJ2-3	TGTGCCAGCAGCCCGACTGCTAGCAGCACAGATACGCAGTATTTT	CASSPTASSTDTQYF
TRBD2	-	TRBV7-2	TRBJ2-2	TGTGCCAGCAGCACTAATAGCGGGGGGGCCACCCGGGAGCTGTTTTTT	CASSTNSGGATRELFF
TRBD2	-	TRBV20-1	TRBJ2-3	TGCAGTGCTAGATACAGCGGGGGCACAGATACGCAGTATTTT	CSARYSGGTDTQYF
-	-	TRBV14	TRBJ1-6	TGTGCCAGCAGCCAAGAGTCACGCAGGGTCAATTCACCCCTCCACTTT	CASSQESRRVNSPLHF
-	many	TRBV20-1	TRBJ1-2	TGCAGTGCTAGTCCCCCGGGCAGATTCTCTAACTATGGCTACACCTTC	CSASPPGRFSNYGYTF
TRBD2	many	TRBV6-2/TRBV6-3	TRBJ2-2	TGTGCCAGCAGAACCGGGACTAGCGGGAGGGCCGTGTACACCGGGGAGCTGTTTTTT	CASRTGTSGRAVYTGELFF